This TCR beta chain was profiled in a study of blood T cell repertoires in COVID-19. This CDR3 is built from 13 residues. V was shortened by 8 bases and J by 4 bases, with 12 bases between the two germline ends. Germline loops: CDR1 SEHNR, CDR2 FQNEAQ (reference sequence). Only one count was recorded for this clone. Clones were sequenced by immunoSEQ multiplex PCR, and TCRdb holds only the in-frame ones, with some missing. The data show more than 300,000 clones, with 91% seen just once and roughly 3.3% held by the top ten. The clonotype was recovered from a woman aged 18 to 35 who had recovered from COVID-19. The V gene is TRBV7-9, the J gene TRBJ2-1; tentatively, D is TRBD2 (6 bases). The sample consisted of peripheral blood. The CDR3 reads CASAASVYNEQFF. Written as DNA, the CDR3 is TGTGCCAGCGCGGCTAGCGTATACAATGAGCAGTTCTTC.